This is a list of T cell receptor beta chains from one sample in a study of blood T cell repertoires in COVID-19. Using immunoSEQ multiplex PCR, the repertoire was profiled, and TCRdb retains in-frame clones only, with some absent. The profile shows fewer than 45,000 clones, around 84% of them singletons. Sequenced: peripheral blood. These receptors were collected from a man aged 55-75 years with COVID-19, enrolled during active disease. Both conserved end residues are trimmed from each CDR3. D genes are given only for firm matches.

V,J,D,CDR3
TRBV6-4,TRBJ1-2,.,ASSDPGGYGYT
TRBV18,TRBJ2-7,TRBD1,ASSRTINRDRDHEQY
TRBV7-8,TRBJ1-3,.,ASKGPGGNTIY
TRBV7-9,TRBJ1-3,TRBD1,ASSLGISQGANTIY
TRBV19,TRBJ2-1,.,ASTLRGSGGYNEQF
TRBV19,TRBJ1-5,.,ASSMVGGSYQPQH
TRBV15,TRBJ1-2,TRBD1,ATSEGRTGMAYGYT
TRBV27,TRBJ2-2,.,ASSPRGTNTGELF
TRBV27,TRBJ2-1,TRBD2,ASSPDRGAYNEQF
TRBV27,TRBJ2-6,.,ASSLLPADGSGANVLT
TRBV19,TRBJ2-1,.,ASSMGTRYNEQF
TRBV5-1,TRBJ2-1,.,ASSVSSGEQF
TRBV6-5,TRBJ2-1,TRBD1,ASRLQGDNEQF
TRBV2,TRBJ1-1,.,ASSTKLAEAF
TRBV5-4,TRBJ1-6,.,ASSEDGGRDSPLH
TRBV3-1/TRBV3-2,TRBJ1-2,.,ASSQAGQSGGYT
TRBV19,TRBJ1-4,.,ASSIGGGEKLF
TRBV18,TRBJ1-2,.,ASSPMGKGDINYGYT
TRBV6-6,TRBJ1-1,.,ASSKAGMNTEAF
TRBV27,TRBJ1-1,TRBD1,ASSKGQGNTEAF
TRBV6-5,TRBJ1-5,.,ASSLDRWNQPQH
TRBV28,TRBJ1-4,.,ASDGGSDEKLF
TRBV27,TRBJ1-6,.,ASSYDRRGSPLH
TRBV15,TRBJ2-7,.,ATSREKGPYEQY
TRBV5-4,TRBJ2-2,.,ATSETTNTGELF
TRBV11-2,TRBJ1-6,.,ASSLSDYYNSPLH
TRBV11-2,TRBJ2-3,.,ASSLDRGDTQY
TRBV4-2,TRBJ2-7,TRBD2,ASSPGLAGESYEQY
TRBV4-1,TRBJ1-5,.,ASSQVTGLQPQH
TRBV4-2,TRBJ1-5,.,ASSQDLGRQPQH
TRBV18,TRBJ2-4,TRBD1,ASSPRTGGAGIQY
TRBV4-2,TRBJ1-4,TRBD1,ASSPQQGAPNEKLF
TRBV11-2,TRBJ1-2,.,ASSLTGKGHYGYT
TRBV15,TRBJ1-3,TRBD1,ATSRTTGVIGNTIY
TRBV19,TRBJ1-5,.,ASSAGQIHQPQH
TRBV9,TRBJ2-1,TRBD2,ASSPWTSGHNEQF
TRBV19,TRBJ1-1,.,ASSIYRATEAF
TRBV18,TRBJ2-7,TRBD1,ASSPPMGQVTYEQY
TRBV5-5,TRBJ1-1,.,ASSAIGSESPEAF
TRBV5-1,TRBJ2-4,TRBD2,ASSLEGTSGGNIQY
TRBV3-1/TRBV3-2,TRBJ1-1,.,ASSPAGNTEAF
TRBV9,TRBJ2-3,.,ASSVVPQHTDTQY
TRBV3-1/TRBV3-2,TRBJ2-3,.,ASSQGEADTQG
TRBV15,TRBJ1-5,.,ATSSRRVNQPQH
TRBV27,TRBJ2-1,.,ASRLEGPVYNEQF
TRBV6-6,TRBJ1-5,.,ASSPRGGINQPQH
TRBV10-3,TRBJ1-1,.,AISESLRVPGAF
TRBV18,TRBJ2-2,.,ASSPPGQGTTGELF
TRBV6-5,TRBJ2-7,TRBD2,ASSKPGGREQY
TRBV7-2,TRBJ2-5,TRBD1,ASTSGAGGAGTQY
TRBV30,TRBJ1-2,.,AWSGQIYGYT
TRBV4-3,TRBJ1-5,.,ASSQDALAVNQPQH
TRBV27,TRBJ1-4,.,ASSEGASGKLF
TRBV24-1,TRBJ2-7,TRBD1,ATSEPGTGGGEQY
TRBV14,TRBJ1-3,.,ASSQAPWMAAGNTIY
TRBV14,TRBJ1-1,.,ASSLLFRGVTEAF
TRBV2,TRBJ1-5,.,ASSEIGGNQPQH
TRBV2,TRBJ1-3,.,ASSPLLDISGNTIY
TRBV12-3/TRBV12-4,TRBJ1-1,.,ASSTTENTEAF